This entry lists 26 T cell receptor beta chains sequenced from one sample in a study of spatial heterogeneity in lung cancer. General study findings and limits: For expanded intratumoral alpha and beta TCRs, counts tracked tumor mutation counts.

No antigen is known for these receptors. TCRdb reprocessed the 5' RACE reads via MiXCR and lists one record per CDR3 protein. The data hold about 100,000 distinct CDR3 sequences, with 3.5% to 5% observed a single time. Time point denoted: sample taken at primary tumor resection. The starting material was lung tumor tissue, obtained at surgery. The origin of the receptors is a male donor with early-stage non-small cell lung cancer.

On this clonotype itself: A clone one base away is much larger, so this may be a read error. The chain carries TRBV6-1 and TRBJ2-5, with D unresolved. V gave up 5 bases and J gave up 6 bases, with 16 bases separating them. Germline CDR1 reads MNHNS; CDR2 reads SASEGT. The CDR3 spans 14 residues. In DNA form, the CDR3 reads TGTGCCAGCAGTCCCCAAGCCGGTGAAAAGACCCAGTACTTC. Its protein is CASSPQAGEKTQYF.

In this sample, this clonotype turned up many times. This rearrangement joins TRBV2 to TRBJ2-7; D is uncertain. CDR3 length: 14 amino acids. Between the trimmed V and J ends, which lost 4 bases and 3 bases, there was a span of 13 bases. Germline CDR1 and CDR2: SNHLY and FYNNEI. As DNA, the CDR3 is TGTGCCAGCAGTGCTAAGTTGCGAAACTACGAGCAGTACTTC. Translated: CASSAKLRNYEQYF.

This clonotype has more than one count but fewer than ten. V and J are TRBV27 and TRBJ2-1; D is possibly TRBD1 or TRBD2 (5 bases each). The V end lost 5 bases, the J end lost 3 bases, and 17 bases lay between the germline ends. Germline V lookup: CDR1 MNHEY, CDR2 SMNVEV (reference sequence). CDR3 length: 16 residues. The chain's CDR3 is CASSPARGYFYNEQFF. For the CDR3, the DNA is TGTGCCAGCAGTCCCGCCCGGGGCTACTTCTACAATGAGCAGTTCTTC.

This clonotype was counted at least ten times. The CDR3 region has the DNA TGCAGCGTTGAAGAAAATGGCTACACCTTC. This gives the protein CSVEENGYTF. The chain employs TRBV29-1 and TRBJ1-2; D gene unclear. Looked up from germline, CDR1 is SQVTM and CDR2 is ANQGSEA. V lost 0 bases and J 6 bases, leaving 2 bases between the germline ends. This CDR3 spans 10 amino acids.

At least ten counts were recorded for this clonotype. The chain carries TRBV7-6 and TRBJ2-3, with TRBD2 matching 8 bases. V shed 6 bases, J shed 0 bases, and the junction held 17 bases outside the gene matches. The CDR3 spans 19 residues. Germline V gene sequence: CDR1 SGHVS, CDR2 FNYEAQ. CDR3 coding DNA: TGTGCCAGCAGTCGTTCCGGGACTAGGGGCCTGACGAGCACAGATACGCAGTATTTT. Protein: CASSRSGTRGLTSTDTQYF.

This clonotype was counted many times. This chain uses TRBV9 with TRBJ1-1; perhaps TRBD1 as D (6 bases). Germline values: CDR1 SGDLS, CDR2 YYNGEE. The CDR3 sequence is 16 residues long. Trimming took 1 base from V and 0 from J, leaving 13 bases between them. The CDR3 region has the DNA TGTGCCAGCAGCGTATTGGGGGGGCTCATGAACACTGAAGCTTTCTTT. This gives the protein CASSVLGGLMNTEAFF.

This clonotype was counted ten times or more. DNA for the CDR3: TGCAGTGCTCGTATATATGGACAGGTCGTGGAGACCCAGTACTTC. Protein product: CSARIYGQVVETQYF. The chain links TRBV20-1 to TRBJ2-5; 7 bases are a match to TRBD1. In germline, CDR1 is DFQATT, CDR2 SNEGSKA (reference sequence). The ends lost 5 bases at V and 5 bases at J; junction bases unmatched: 14. The CDR3 extends over 15 amino acids.

This clonotype was seen at least ten times. The rearrangement uses TRBV29-1 and TRBJ2-4, with TRBD2 as a possible D gene (5 bases). The CDR3 extends over 13 amino acids. V dropped 5 bases and J dropped 0 bases, with 8 bases sitting between them. Germline V gene lookup returns CDR1 SQVTM and CDR2 ANQGSEA. Here the CDR3 DNA reads TGCAGCGTTAGGACTCTAGCCAAAAACATTCAGTACTTC. Encoded protein: CSVRTLAKNIQYF.

This clonotype appeared a few times. This chain connects TRBV28 to TRBJ2-3; TRBD2 might be the D (5 bases). Trimming took off 4 bases at V and 9 bases at J, with 17 bases between the two ends. The germline V gene encodes CDR1 MDHEN and CDR2 SYDVKM. The CDR3 length is 14 residues. The CDR3 reads CASSSHSRSGTQYF. CDR3 DNA: TGTGCCAGCAGTTCCCACAGTCGATCGGGAACGCAGTATTTT.

In this sample, this clonotype turned up many times. The chain has TRBV12-3 or TRBV12-4 and TRBJ2-7, with TRBD2 identical over 8 bases. This CDR3 comprises 15 residues. The junction had 4 bases not matched to a gene; V was cut back by 3 bases and J by 0 bases. CDR3 sequence: CASSFRSGSSYEQYF. CDR3 bases: TGTGCCAGCAGTTTTAGAAGCGGGAGCTCCTACGAGCAGTACTTC.

This clonotype was recorded at least ten times. V and J are TRBV7-2 and TRBJ2-1; D is ambiguous. The germline gives CDR1 SGHTA, CDR2 FQGNSA. This CDR3 spans 13 amino acids. Trimming took off 6 bases at V and 8 bases at J, with 14 bases between the two ends. The CDR3 is CASSLPIVDEQFF. The CDR3 coding sequence is TGTGCCAGCAGTCTCCCTATTGTGGATGAGCAGTTCTTC.

This clonotype was seen a few times. The chain employs TRBV7-8 and TRBJ2-2, with TRBD2 matching over 7 bases. Germline V lookup: CDR1 SGHVS, CDR2 FQNEAQ. The CDR3 runs 18 residues. After removal of 2 bases from V and 4 bases from J, the junction contained 13 bases not matched to a gene. CDR3 residues: CASSLPATRVAGTGELFF. Written as DNA, the CDR3 is TGTGCCAGCAGCTTACCGGCCACCCGGGTAGCGGGCACCGGGGAGCTGTTTTTT.

The table lists this clonotype with a count of one. V is TRBV9 and J is TRBJ2-7; weak D call: TRBD2 (5 bases). Germline CDR1 SGDLS, CDR2 YYNGEE. This CDR3 has 13 residues. Trimming stripped 4 bases from V and 4 bases from J, with 12 bases between. Here the CDR3 DNA reads TGTGCCAGCAGCCCGGAGGTGGGATACGAGCAGTACTTC. Its protein product is CASSPEVGYEQYF. Based on the CDR3 plus reference TRBV9 and TRBJ2-7, the full variable domain is DSGVTQTPKHLITATGQRVTLRCSPRSGDLSVYWYQQSLDQGLQFLIQYYNGEERAKGNILERFSAQQFPDLHSELNLSSLELGDSALYFCASSPEVGYEQYFGPGTRLTVT.

This clonotype was recorded many times. The rearrangement uses TRBV27 and TRBJ1-5, with D unresolved. The germline V gene has CDR1 MNHEY and CDR2 SMNVEV (reference sequence). Trimming cost V 3 bases and J 2 bases, with 11 bases left between them. This CDR3 comprises 15 residues. The DNA for the CDR3 is TGTGCCAGCAGTTTCAAGGGAAGTGGCAATCAGCCCCAGCATTTT. It translates to CASSFKGSGNQPQHF.

This clonotype was counted ten times or more. V and J are TRBV29-1 and TRBJ2-2; possible D gene TRBD1, 5 bases. V was shortened by 2 bases and J by 6 bases, with 7 bases between the two germline ends. Germline loops: CDR1 SQVTM, CDR2 ANQGSEA. The CDR3 sequence is 12 residues long. CDR3 protein: CSVEKGSGELFF. The CDR3 DNA reads TGCAGCGTTGAAAAGGGGTCCGGGGAGCTGTTTTTT.

This clonotype has a handful of counts. This rearrangement joins TRBV4-2 to TRBJ1-1; no reliable D call. V lost 4 bases to trimming and J lost 5 bases, with 14 bases between them. The CDR3 length is 14 residues. The V gene's germline CDR1 is LGHNA and CDR2 YNFKEQ. The DNA of the CDR3 is TGTGCCAGCAGCCCCGGAGTTCTCGTGACTGAAGCTTTCTTT. Its translation is CASSPGVLVTEAFF.

This clonotype was recorded at least ten times. The chain recombines TRBV28 with TRBJ2-7; 8 positions agree with TRBD2. Germline CDR1 MDHEN, CDR2 SYDVKM. CDR3 length: 15 amino acids. After removal of 2 bases from V and 6 bases from J, the junction contained 9 bases not matched to a gene. The CDR3 bases are TGTGCCAGCAGTTTACCGGGACTAGAATTACCCGAGCAGTACTTC. It is translated as CASSLPGLELPEQYF.

This clonotype was observed a few times. CDR3 coding DNA: TGTGCCAGCAGTTTAGGGGCAGGGGTCTACGAGCAGTACTTC. This translates into CASSLGAGVYEQYF. V and J are TRBV12-3 or TRBV12-4 and TRBJ2-7, with D possibly matching TRBD1 (6 bases). V was pared by 1 base and J by 3 bases, with 10 bases between. The CDR3 sequence is 14 residues long.

This clonotype appeared many times. The gene calls are TRBV20-1 and TRBJ2-3, with a possible D match to TRBD2 (5 bases). The CDR3 covers 14 residues. Trimming took off 3 bases at V and 0 bases at J, with 10 bases between the two ends. The germline CDR1 and CDR2 sequences are DFQATT and SNEGSKA (reference sequence). DNA for the CDR3: TGCAGTGCTAGGTCTGGCGGGAGCACAGATACGCAGTATTTT. It specifies CSARSGGSTDTQYF.

This clonotype was seen at least ten times. V gene TRBV4-2 combines with J gene TRBJ2-2; no definite D call. CDR3 length: 14 residues. Germline CDR1 reads LGHNA; CDR2 reads YNFKEQ. Trimming pared 0 bases from V and 4 bases from J, leaving 6 bases between. The CDR3 region has the DNA TGTGCCAGCAGCCAAGAAGCAGGCACCGGGGAGCTGTTTTTT. Translated: CASSQEAGTGELFF.

This clonotype was recorded at least ten times. The CDR3 region is CASSLSGESPLHF. The CDR3 nucleotides read TGTGCCAGCAGTTTATCGGGGGAATCACCCCTCCACTTT. The chain recombines TRBV27 with TRBJ1-6; possible D gene TRBD1, 5 bases. CDR3 length: 13 residues. Germline lookup yields CDR1 MNHEY and CDR2 SMNVEV (reference sequence). Trimming shortened V by 0 bases and J by 10 bases, and 7 bases separated the two germline ends.

This clonotype was picked up many times. The chain combines TRBV12-3 or TRBV12-4 with TRBJ2-2; tentatively, D is TRBD1 or TRBD2 (6 bases each). This CDR3 is 15 amino acids long. Trimming left V 5 bases short and J 2 bases short, with 12 bases between. The CDR3 nucleotides are TGTGCCAGCAGTGAACCCGGGGGCAACACCGGGGAGCTGTTTTTT. This sequence encodes CASSEPGGNTGELFF.

There are many counts of this clonotype. The chain uses TRBV7-9 and TRBJ2-7; perhaps TRBD2 as D (6 bases). CDR3 length: 13 residues. V was pared by 4 bases and J by 3 bases, with 10 bases between. Germline V gene lookup returns CDR1 SEHNR and CDR2 FQNEAQ (reference sequence). The DNA of the CDR3 is TGTGCCAGCAGCTCGGGGACTTACTACGAGCAGTACTTC. It yields the protein CASSSGTYYEQYF.

V is TRBV20-1 and J is TRBJ1-1; TRBD1 is a possible D gene (6 bases). V dropped 6 bases and J dropped 0 bases, with 17 bases sitting between them. The CDR3 contains 15 residues. Germline V CDR1 and CDR2: DFQATT, SNEGSKA (reference sequence). In DNA, the CDR3 is TGCAGTGCGCTAAAGCATGGGGGCCTGAACACTGAAGCTTTCTTT. Protein product: CSALKHGGLNTEAFF.

The table lists this clonotype with many counts. The chain recombines TRBV5-5 with TRBJ2-3, with D perhaps assigned TRBD1 or TRBD2 (5 bases each). Germline assignment: CDR1 SGHKS and CDR2 YYEKEE (reference sequence). V was pared by 3 bases and J by 3 bases, with 11 bases between. This CDR3 comprises 14 residues. CDR3 sequence reads: CASSWGPGTDTQYF. The CDR3 DNA follows: TGTGCCAGCAGCTGGGGACCCGGAACAGATACGCAGTATTTT.

In this sample, this clonotype turned up many times. V and J are TRBV28 and TRBJ1-4, with unresolved D. The V and J ends lost 7 bases and 3 bases respectively, with 9 bases between them. CDR1 MDHEN and CDR2 SYDVKM come from the germline V gene. The CDR3 is 13 amino acids. CDR3 protein: CASKRAANEKLFF. CDR3 DNA: TGTGCCAGCAAAAGGGCAGCTAATGAAAAACTGTTTTTT. Drawing the rest from reference TRBV28 and TRBJ1-4, the complete variable domain is DVKVTQSSRYLVKRTGEKVFLECVQDMDHENMFWYRQDPGLGLRLIYFSYDVKMKEKGDIPEGYSVSREKKERFSLILESASTNQTSMYLCASKRAANEKLFFGSGTQLSVL.